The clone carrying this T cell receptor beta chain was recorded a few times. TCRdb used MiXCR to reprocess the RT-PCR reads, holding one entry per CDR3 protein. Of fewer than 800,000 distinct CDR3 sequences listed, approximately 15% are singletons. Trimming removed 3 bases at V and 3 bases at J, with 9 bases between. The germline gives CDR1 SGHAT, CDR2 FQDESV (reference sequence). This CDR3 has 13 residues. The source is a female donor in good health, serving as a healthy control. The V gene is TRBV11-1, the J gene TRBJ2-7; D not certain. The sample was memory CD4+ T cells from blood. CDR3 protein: CASSFASHYEQYF. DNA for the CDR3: TGTGCCAGCAGCTTTGCGAGTCACTACGAGCAGTACTTC.